This passage covers 5 T cell receptor beta chains from one sample sequenced in a study of blood T cell repertoires in COVID-19 (dated by TCRdb to 2018 to 2021). The library was built by means of the immunoSEQ multiplex PCR assay. Held by TCRdb, this immuneACCESS table contains in-frame sequences only and omits some clones. Under half of the omission traces to an unresolved V gene where checked; the cause of the rest is unknown. For this sample the table gives under 300,000 clones, of which about 85% were detected only once. Clones ranked in the top ten supply 3.6% of the sample. What was sequenced was peripheral blood. These receptors originate from a man aged 18 to 29 with active or convalescent COVID-19.

This clone was detected only once. J is TRBJ2-3 and V is TRBV19, with 9 bases fitting TRBD2. This CDR3 contains 17 residues. Germline V gene lookup returns CDR1 LNHDA and CDR2 SQIVND (reference sequence). The junction had 13 bases not matched to a gene; V was cut back by 4 bases and J by 5 bases. The CDR3 sequence is CASSSSGGWLSGDTQYF. DNA of the CDR3: TGTGCCAGTAGTAGCAGCGGGGGGTGGTTATCAGGAGATACGCAGTATTTT. Full variable domain (outside the CDR3, taken from reference TRBV19 and TRBJ2-3): DGGITQSPKYLFRKEGQNVTLSCEQNLNHDAMYWYRQDPGQGLRLIYYSQIVNDFQKGDIAEGYSVSREKKESFPLTVTSAQKNPTAFYLCASSSSGGWLSGDTQYFGPGTRLTVL.

The rearrangement links TRBV5-6 to TRBJ2-3; D gene ambiguous. CDR1 and CDR2 (germline): SGHDT, YYEEEE. The CDR3 consists of 15 residues. Trimming removed 5 bases from V and 11 bases from J, with 24 bases in between. CDR3 DNA sequence: TGTGCCAGCAGTCCCCCCGCGGCCCCACGAACTATGCAGTATTTT. This gives the protein CASSPPAAPRTMQYF.

The chain carries TRBV2 and TRBJ1-2; D gene uncertain. Trimming left V 1 base short and J 2 bases short, with 8 bases between. This CDR3 has 14 residues. The V gene's germline CDR1 is SNHLY and CDR2 FYNNEI. CDR3 DNA sequence: TGTGCCAGCAGTGAAGGCAGGTCAAACTATGGCTACACCTTC. This codes for CASSEGRSNYGYTF.

This chain uses TRBV6-5 with TRBJ1-3; D is uncertain. This CDR3 comprises 15 residues. From germline, CDR1 is MNHEY and CDR2 SVGAGI. Trimming removed 3 bases from V and 2 bases from J, with 11 bases in between. As DNA, the CDR3 is TGTGCCAGCAGTTATCAGGCGAAGACTGGAAACACCATATATTTT. Its translation is CASSYQAKTGNTIYF.

This clone was picked up one time. The gene calls are TRBV5-1 and TRBJ2-3, with 7 bases aligning to TRBD2. Germline CDR1 is SGHRS and CDR2 is YFSETQ. The CDR3 loop spans 17 amino acids. Trimming removed 4 bases from V and 4 bases from J; junction bases left unmatched: 15. DNA for the CDR3: TGCGCCAGCAGCCGAATGTCGATGCTAGCGGTCCCAGATACGCAGTATTTT. It specifies CASSRMSMLAVPDTQYF.